The clone carrying this T cell receptor (beta chain) occurred many times. Generated by immunoSEQ multiplex PCR, the TCRdb table keeps only in-frame clones and is missing some. Among roughly 100,000 clones listed, about 95% were seen once. This entry belongs to a study of technical replicates of blood from four donors. The CDR3 is 16 residues long. V lost 4 bases and J lost 3, with 16 bases in between. CDR1 and CDR2 (germline): MNHNY, SVGAGI (reference sequence). The clonotype originates from a human donor in good health. The rearrangement joins TRBV6-6 to TRBJ1-5; D possibly corresponds to TRBD1 (6 bases). Sample: T cells isolated from PBMCs. In DNA, the CDR3 is TGTGCCAGCAGTTCCCTGGCAGGGGCGACCAATCAGCCCCAGCATTTT. This translates into CASSSLAGATNQPQHF.